A single sample is the source of the 2 T cell receptor beta chains below, sequenced in a study of T cells in women clearing cervical HPV infection. Assay used: immunoSEQ multiplex PCR; TCRdb lists only in-frame clones, some missing. The sample's table shows tens of thousands of clones. Sequenced material: blood buffy coat. Source of these receptors: a woman between 18 and 75 years old with a cervical HPV16 infection that either progressed to CIN3+ or cleared (not recorded which).

In regard to this clone: The read finishes 3 residues shy of the CDR3 end, and the germline J gene is used to complete it. The V call is TRBV5-1, the J call TRBJ1-5; tentative D call: TRBD1 (5 bases). Trimming left V 4 bases short and J 3 bases short, with 14 bases between. This CDR3 has 15 residues. Germline loops: CDR1 SGHRS, CDR2 YFSETQ. The CDR3 bases that were read are TGCGCCAGCAGCCTTCAGGGTGGCCTCAATCAGCCC. Protein product: CASSLQGGLNQP. The entire CDR3 is CASSLQGGLNQPQHF.

As for this clone: The sequenced fragment ends 3 residues before the CDR3 boundary, so the rest is inferred from the germline J gene. The chain joins TRBV4-2 to TRBJ2-3; perhaps TRBD2 as D (6 bases). The V end was cut by 5 bases, the J end by 0 bases, with 15 bases between. The V gene's germline CDR1 is LGHNA and CDR2 YNFKEQ. The CDR3 extends over 16 amino acids. This chain's CDR3 is CASSARDLSSTDTQYF. Partial CDR3 DNA: TGTGCCAGCAGCGCACGGGACTTATCTAGCACAGATACG.